Listed below are T cell receptor beta chains from one sample, sequenced in a study of shared clonotypes between healthy human individuals. Only in-frame clones appear in the TCRdb table, and some are missing; sequencing was by immunoSEQ multiplex PCR. Here the sample spans 2 million to 2.5 million clones, approximately 96% being singletons. Sequencing input: naive CD4+ T cells sorted from blood. Every receptor here comes from a man aged 18-30 years in good health. CDR3s include the opening cysteine and the closing phenylalanine or tryptophan. A D gene is named only where the DNA matches it firmly. Only some rows state a clone size, as once, few, many or a class for expanded clones.

>TRBV28|TRBJ2-3|TRBD2|.
CASVVSGGDRDTQYF
TGTGCCAGCGTGGTGAGCGGGGGGGATAGAGATACGCAGTATTTT
>TRBV6-5|TRBJ2-7|TRBD1|.
CASSYYPGQGVNEQYF
TGTGCCAGCAGTTACTACCCGGGACAGGGTGTGAACGAGCAGTACTTC
>TRBV7-2|TRBJ1-2|.|.
CASSLRAETPNYGYTF
TGTGCCAGCAGCTTAAGGGCCGAGACTCCTAACTATGGCTACACCTTC
>TRBV6-4|TRBJ2-3|TRBD2|.
CASSTSSGGSTDTQYF
TGTGCCAGCAGTACTTCTAGCGGGGGGTCCACAGATACGCAGTATTTT
>TRBV6-1|TRBJ1-5|TRBD1|.
CASSELQGAGQPQHF
TGTGCCAGCAGTGAATTGCAGGGGGCAGGCCAGCCCCAGCATTTT
>TRBV6-5|TRBJ2-7|TRBD1|.
CASSYDGQGPSYEQYF
TGTGCCAGCAGTTACGACGGACAGGGCCCCTCCTACGAGCAGTACTTC
>TRBV6-5|TRBJ1-1|TRBD1|.
CASSLRTGGTEAFF
TGTGCCAGCAGTTTAAGAACAGGGGGCACTGAAGCTTTCTTT
>TRBV14|TRBJ2-5|TRBD2|.
CASSQVAGGPKTQYF
TGTGCCAGCAGCCAAGTGGCGGGGGGGCCCAAGACCCAGTACTTC
>TRBV2|TRBJ1-1|TRBD1|once
CASSRDRVVDTEAFF
TGTGCCAGCAGCCGGGACAGGGTCGTGGACACTGAAGCTTTCTTT
>TRBV19|TRBJ1-4|.|.
CASTIRGGTGFNEKLFF
TGTGCCAGTACCATTAGGGGGGGAACAGGCTTCAATGAAAAACTGTTTTTT
>TRBV5-6|TRBJ2-3|TRBD1|.
CASSPGQGNTDTQYF
TGTGCCAGCAGCCCGGGACAGGGGAACACAGATACGCAGTATTTT
>TRBV13|TRBJ2-7|.|.
CASSLVGTDTYEQYF
TGTGCCAGCAGCTTAGTGGGGACTGATACCTACGAGCAGTACTTC
>TRBV30|TRBJ2-7|.|.
CAWSQGPYEQYF
TGTGCCTGGAGTCAGGGGCCCTACGAGCAGTACTTC
>TRBV11-3|TRBJ2-1|.|.
CASSLLFWGSSYNEQFF
TGTGCCAGCAGCTTACTTTTTTGGGGGAGCTCCTACAATGAGCAGTTCTTC
>TRBV28|TRBJ1-5|.|.
CASISRRGLSNQPQHF
TGTGCCAGCATATCAAGACGCGGCCTTAGCAATCAGCCCCAGCATTTT
>TRBV9|TRBJ2-1|.|.
CASSPHPSVLGKDEQFF
TGTGCCAGCAGCCCCCACCCTTCTGTTTTGGGGAAGGATGAGCAGTTCTTC
>TRBV18|TRBJ1-1|.|.
CASSPPSQQNTEAFF
TGTGCCAGCTCACCACCGTCGCAGCAAAACACTGAAGCTTTCTTT
>TRBV28|TRBJ1-3|.|.
CASGMGSGNTIYF
TGTGCCAGCGGAATGGGGTCTGGAAACACCATATATTTT
>TRBV27|TRBJ2-6|.|.
CASRSSGANVLTF
TGTGCCAGCAGGTCCTCTGGGGCCAACGTCCTGACTTTC
>TRBV6-1|TRBJ1-5|.|.
CASSYNDRNNQPQHF
TGTGCCAGCAGCTACAACGACCGGAACAATCAGCCCCAGCATTTT
>TRBV5-1|TRBJ2-3|TRBD2|.
CASSGVAGEYTQYF
TGCGCCAGCAGCGGGGTAGCGGGAGAATATACGCAGTATTTT
>TRBV10-3|TRBJ2-5|.|.
CAISPGAGETQYF
TGTGCCATCAGTCCAGGGGCGGGGGAGACCCAGTACTTC
>TRBV6-1|TRBJ2-3|TRBD1|once
CASLTGGSEDTQYF
TGTGCCAGTCTGACAGGGGGCAGCGAGGATACGCAGTATTTT
>TRBV19|TRBJ2-7|.|.
CASSIGYRSYEQYF
TGTGCCAGTAGTATCGGGTACAGATCCTACGAGCAGTACTTC
>TRBV6-1|TRBJ2-7|.|.
CASSVRGGEQYF
TGTGCCAGCAGTGTTAGGGGAGGCGAGCAGTACTTC
>TRBV5-6|TRBJ2-7|.|.
CASSSIDSYYEQYF
TGTGCCAGCAGCTCGATCGACAGTTACTACGAGCAGTACTTC
>TRBV28|TRBJ2-1|TRBD2|.
CASRRGAPYNEQFF
TGTGCCAGCAGGCGGGGGGCCCCCTACAATGAGCAGTTCTTC
>TRBV5-4|TRBJ2-1|TRBD2|.
CASSLVASGSNEQFF
TGTGCCAGCAGCTTGGTGGCTAGCGGGAGCAATGAGCAGTTCTTC
>TRBV30|TRBJ1-1|TRBD1|.
CAWTTGQETEAFF
TGTGCCTGGACTACGGGACAGGAGACTGAAGCTTTCTTT
>TRBV7-8|TRBJ2-7|.|.
CASSLEVNRYEQYF
TGTGCCAGCAGCTTAGAGGTGAATAGGTACGAGCAGTACTTC
>TRBV5-5|TRBJ1-5|.|.
CASSFADDNQPQHF
TGTGCCAGCAGCTTCGCGGACGACAATCAGCCCCAGCATTTT
>TRBV6-1|TRBJ1-2|.|.
CASSPIGGAYYGYTF
TGTGCCAGCAGTCCAATCGGGGGCGCGTACTATGGCTACACCTTC
>TRBV5-8|TRBJ2-7|TRBD1|.
CASSLALGTGGFYEQYF
TGTGCCAGCAGCTTGGCTCTCGGGACAGGGGGCTTCTACGAGCAGTACTTC
>TRBV5-1|TRBJ2-7|.|.
CASSFDSFSYEQYF
TGCGCCAGCAGCTTTGACTCGTTCTCCTACGAGCAGTACTTC
>TRBV19|TRBJ1-5|.|.
CASSYRINQPQHF
TGTGCCAGTAGTTACCGTATCAATCAGCCCCAGCATTTT
>TRBV18|TRBJ2-7|.|.
CASSAGAERYEQYF
TGTGCCAGCTCGGCGGGGGCAGAGCGGTACGAGCAGTACTTC
>TRBV28|TRBJ1-5|.|.
CATLGQHNQPQHF
TGTGCCACTTTGGGTCAGCATAATCAGCCCCAGCATTTT
>TRBV2|TRBJ2-3|TRBD2|.
CASSYGTTTDTQYF
TGTGCCAGCAGTTACGGGACTACCACAGATACGCAGTATTTT
>TRBV30|TRBJ2-7|.|once
CAWSPTAYEQYF
TGTGCCTGGAGTCCGACCGCCTACGAGCAGTACTTC